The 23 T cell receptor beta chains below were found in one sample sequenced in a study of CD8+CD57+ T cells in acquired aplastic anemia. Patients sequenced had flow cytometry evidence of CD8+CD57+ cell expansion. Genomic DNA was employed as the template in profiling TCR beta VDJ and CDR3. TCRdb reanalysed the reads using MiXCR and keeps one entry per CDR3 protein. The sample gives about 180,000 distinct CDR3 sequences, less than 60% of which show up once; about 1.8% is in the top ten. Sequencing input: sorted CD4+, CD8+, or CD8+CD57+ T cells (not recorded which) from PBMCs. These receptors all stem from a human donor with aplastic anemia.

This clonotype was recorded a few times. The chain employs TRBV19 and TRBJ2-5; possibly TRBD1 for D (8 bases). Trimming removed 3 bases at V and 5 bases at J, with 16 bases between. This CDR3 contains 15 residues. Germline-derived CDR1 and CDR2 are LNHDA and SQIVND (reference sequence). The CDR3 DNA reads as TGTGCCAGTAGTATTGACGGGAGGACAGGGGAGACCCAGTACTTC. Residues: CASSIDGRTGETQYF.

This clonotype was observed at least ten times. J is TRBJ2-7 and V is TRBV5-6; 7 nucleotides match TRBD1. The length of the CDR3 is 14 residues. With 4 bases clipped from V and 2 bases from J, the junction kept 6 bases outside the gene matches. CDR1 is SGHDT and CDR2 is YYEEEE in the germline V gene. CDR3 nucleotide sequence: TGTGCCAGCAGCATGACAGGGACCCCCTACGAGCAGTACTTC. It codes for CASSMTGTPYEQYF.

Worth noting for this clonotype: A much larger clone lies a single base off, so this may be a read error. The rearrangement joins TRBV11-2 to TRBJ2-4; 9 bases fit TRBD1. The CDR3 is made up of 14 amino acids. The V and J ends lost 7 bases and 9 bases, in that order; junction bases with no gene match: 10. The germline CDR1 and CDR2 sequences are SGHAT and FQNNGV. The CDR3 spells CASTLRDRVGIQYF. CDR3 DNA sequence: TGTGCCAGCACCCTAAGGGACAGGGTCGGCATTCAGTACTTC.

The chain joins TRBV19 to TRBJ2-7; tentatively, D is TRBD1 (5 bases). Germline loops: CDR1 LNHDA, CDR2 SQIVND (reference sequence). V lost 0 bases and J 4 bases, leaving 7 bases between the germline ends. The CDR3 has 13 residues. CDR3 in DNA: TGTGCCAGTAGTATAGATGGGGCGTACGAGCAGTACTTC. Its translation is CASSIDGAYEQYF.

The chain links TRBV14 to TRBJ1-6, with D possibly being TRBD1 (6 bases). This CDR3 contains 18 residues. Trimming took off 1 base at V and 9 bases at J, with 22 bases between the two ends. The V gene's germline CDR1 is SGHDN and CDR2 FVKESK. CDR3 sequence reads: CASSQVGSGRGYGSPLHF. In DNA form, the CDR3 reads TGTGCCAGCAGCCAAGTCGGGTCGGGCAGGGGTTATGGTTCACCCCTCCACTTT.

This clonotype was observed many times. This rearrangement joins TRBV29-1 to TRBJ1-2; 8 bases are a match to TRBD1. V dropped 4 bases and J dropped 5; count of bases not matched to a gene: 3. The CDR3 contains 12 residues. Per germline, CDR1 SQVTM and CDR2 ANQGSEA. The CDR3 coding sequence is TGCAGCGTTGTGACAGGGGTTTATGGCTACACCTTC. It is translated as CSVVTGVYGYTF.

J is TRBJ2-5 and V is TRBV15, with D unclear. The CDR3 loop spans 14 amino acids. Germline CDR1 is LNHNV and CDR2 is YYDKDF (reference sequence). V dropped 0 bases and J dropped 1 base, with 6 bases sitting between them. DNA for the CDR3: TGTGCCACCAGCAGAGATTCAGGCCAAGAGACCCAGTACTTC. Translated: CATSRDSGQETQYF.

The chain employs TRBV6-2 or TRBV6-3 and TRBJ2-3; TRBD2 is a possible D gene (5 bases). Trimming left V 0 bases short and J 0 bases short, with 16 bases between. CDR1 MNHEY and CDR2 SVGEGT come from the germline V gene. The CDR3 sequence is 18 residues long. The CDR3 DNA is TGTGCCAGCAGTTACTCGAAGAACGGACTTTCTAGCACAGATACGCAGTATTTT. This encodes CASSYSKNGLSSTDTQYF.

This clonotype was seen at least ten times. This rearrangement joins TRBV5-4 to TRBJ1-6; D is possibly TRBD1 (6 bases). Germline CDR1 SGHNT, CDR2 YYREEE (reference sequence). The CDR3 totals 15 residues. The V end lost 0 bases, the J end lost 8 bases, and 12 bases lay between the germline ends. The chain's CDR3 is CASSLGGADYSPLHF. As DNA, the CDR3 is TGTGCCAGCAGCTTGGGGGGGGCAGATTATTCACCCCTCCACTTT.

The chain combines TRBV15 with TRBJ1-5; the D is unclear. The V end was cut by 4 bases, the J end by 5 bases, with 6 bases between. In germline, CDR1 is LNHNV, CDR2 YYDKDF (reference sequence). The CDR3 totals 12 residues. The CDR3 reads CATSKPDQPQHF. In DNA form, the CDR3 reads TGTGCCACCAGCAAGCCAGATCAGCCCCAGCATTTT.

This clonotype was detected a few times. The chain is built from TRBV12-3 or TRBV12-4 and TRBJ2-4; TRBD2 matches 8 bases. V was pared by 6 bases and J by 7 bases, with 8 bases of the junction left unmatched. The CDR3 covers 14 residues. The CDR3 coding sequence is TGTGCCAGCAGGAGCCGCGGGGGGCTTAACATTCAGTACTTC. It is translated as CASRSRGGLNIQYF.

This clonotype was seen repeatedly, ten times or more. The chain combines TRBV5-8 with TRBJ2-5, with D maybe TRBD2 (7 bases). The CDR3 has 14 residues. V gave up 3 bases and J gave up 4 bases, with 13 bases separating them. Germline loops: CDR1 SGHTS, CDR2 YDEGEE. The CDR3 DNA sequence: TGTGCCAGCAGCTCGGAGGGGGGGCCAGAGACCCAGTACTTC. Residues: CASSSEGGPETQYF.

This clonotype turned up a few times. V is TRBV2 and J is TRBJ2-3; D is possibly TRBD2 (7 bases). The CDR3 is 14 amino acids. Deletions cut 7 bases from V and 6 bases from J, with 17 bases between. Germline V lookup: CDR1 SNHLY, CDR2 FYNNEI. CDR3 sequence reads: CASMRGPLTDTQYF. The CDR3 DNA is TGTGCCAGCATGCGGGGGCCCCTCACGGATACGCAGTATTTT.

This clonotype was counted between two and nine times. CDR3 nucleotides: TGTGCCACCAGCAGAGCGCGGACAGGGTCCTCACCCCTCCACTTT. This gives the protein CATSRARTGSSPLHF. V and J are TRBV15 and TRBJ1-6; 8 bases match TRBD1. The V gene end was trimmed by 1 base and the J gene end by 10 bases; junction bases not matched to a gene: 6. Germline V gene sequence: CDR1 LNHNV, CDR2 YYDKDF (reference sequence). This CDR3 region has 15 residues. The full variable domain, its missing parts supplied by reference TRBV15 and TRBJ1-6, is DAMVIQNPRYQVTQFGKPVTLSCSQTLNHNVMYWYQQKSSQAPKLLFHYYDKDFNNEADTPDNFQSRRPNTSFCFLDIRSPGLGDTAMYLCATSRARTGSSPLHFGNGTRLTVT.

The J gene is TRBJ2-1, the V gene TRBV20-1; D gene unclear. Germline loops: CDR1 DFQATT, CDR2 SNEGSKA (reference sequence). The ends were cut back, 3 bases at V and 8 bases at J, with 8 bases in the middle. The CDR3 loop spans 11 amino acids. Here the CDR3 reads CSASTGYEQFF. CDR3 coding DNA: TGCAGTGCTAGTACGGGCTATGAGCAGTTCTTC.

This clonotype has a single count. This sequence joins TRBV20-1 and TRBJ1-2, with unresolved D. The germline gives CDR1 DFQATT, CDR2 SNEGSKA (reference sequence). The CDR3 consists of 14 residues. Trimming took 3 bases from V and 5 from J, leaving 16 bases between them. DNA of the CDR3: TGCAGTGCTAGTGAGATTGGCCAAGGGTATGGCTACACCTTC. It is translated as CSASEIGQGYGYTF.

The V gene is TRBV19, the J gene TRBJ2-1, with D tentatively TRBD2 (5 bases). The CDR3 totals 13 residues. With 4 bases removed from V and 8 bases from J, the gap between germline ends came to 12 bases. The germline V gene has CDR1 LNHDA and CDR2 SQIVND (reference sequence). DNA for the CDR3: TGTGCCAGTAGTAGCCGTTCGGGGTATGAGCAGTTCTTC. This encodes CASSSRSGYEQFF.

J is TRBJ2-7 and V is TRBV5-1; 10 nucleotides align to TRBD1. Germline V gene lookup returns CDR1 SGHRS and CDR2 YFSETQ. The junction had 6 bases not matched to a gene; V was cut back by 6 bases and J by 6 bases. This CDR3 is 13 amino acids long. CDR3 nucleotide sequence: TGCGCCAGCACCGGGACAGGGGCCTCCGAGCAGTACTTC. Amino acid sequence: CASTGTGASEQYF.

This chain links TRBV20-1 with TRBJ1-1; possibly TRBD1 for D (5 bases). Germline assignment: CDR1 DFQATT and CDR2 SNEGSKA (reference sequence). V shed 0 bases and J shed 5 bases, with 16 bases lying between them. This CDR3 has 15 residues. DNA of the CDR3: TGCAGTGCTAGAGATATAAGGGGCCGTCGGACTGAAGCTTTCTTT. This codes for CSARDIRGRRTEAFF.

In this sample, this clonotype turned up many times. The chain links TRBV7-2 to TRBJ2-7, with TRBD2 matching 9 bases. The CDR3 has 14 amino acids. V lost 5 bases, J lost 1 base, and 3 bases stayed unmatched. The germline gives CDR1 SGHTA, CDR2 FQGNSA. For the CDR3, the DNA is TGTGCCAGCAGCAGGGGACTAGCTTCCTACGAGCAGTACTTC. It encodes CASSRGLASYEQYF.

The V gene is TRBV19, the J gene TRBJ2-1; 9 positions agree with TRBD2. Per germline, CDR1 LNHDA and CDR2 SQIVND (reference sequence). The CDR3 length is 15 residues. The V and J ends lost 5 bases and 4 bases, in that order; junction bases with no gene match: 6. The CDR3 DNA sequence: TGTGCCAGTAGTGTCAGCGGGGGGCTTTACAATGAGCAGTTCTTC. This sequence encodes CASSVSGGLYNEQFF.

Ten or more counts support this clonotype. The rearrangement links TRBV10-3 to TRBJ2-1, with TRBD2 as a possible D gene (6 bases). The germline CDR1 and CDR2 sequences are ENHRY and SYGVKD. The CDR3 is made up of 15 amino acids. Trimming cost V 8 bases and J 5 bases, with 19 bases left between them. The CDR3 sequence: CAIAATGTSNNEQFF. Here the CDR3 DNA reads TGTGCCATCGCGGCAACCGGGACTTCAAACAATGAGCAGTTCTTC.

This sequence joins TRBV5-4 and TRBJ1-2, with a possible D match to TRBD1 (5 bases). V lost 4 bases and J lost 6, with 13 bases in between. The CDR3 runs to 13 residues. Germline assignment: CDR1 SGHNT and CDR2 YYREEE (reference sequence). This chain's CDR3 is CASSRGDLNGYTF. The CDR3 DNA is TGTGCCAGCAGCAGAGGGGACCTTAATGGCTACACCTTC.